This T cell receptor beta chain was identified during a study of blood T cell repertoires in COVID-19. Study overall: Sites in the United States, Italy and Spain provided acute and convalescent COVID-19 samples. In each case, the material was cDNA or gDNA derived from T cells, B-cell-depleted T cells, or PBMCs.

As originally analysed: Reference gene primer amplification yielded estimated nucleated cell counts. Only in-frame clones appear in the TCRdb table, and some are missing; sequencing was by immunoSEQ multiplex PCR. V and J calls and clone size are those listed in that table; D and trimming were worked out from the DNA. The sample consists of about 110,000 clones, around 90% of them appearing once. The sequence was collected from a woman in her forties or fifties with acute or convalescent COVID-19. The sequenced material came from peripheral blood.

In DNA form, the CDR3 reads TGTGCCAGCTCACCACGGGGCATTTCAGGGCAGCCCCAGCATTTT. This sequence encodes CASSPRGISGQPQHF. The chain couples TRBV18 to TRBJ1-5; tentatively, D is TRBD1 (5 bases). V lost 1 base and J 7 bases, leaving 14 bases between the germline ends. The CDR3 spans 15 residues. CDR1 KGHSH and CDR2 LQKENI come from the germline V gene. The entire variable domain, with the rest obtained from reference TRBV18 and TRBJ1-5, is as follows: NAGVMQNPRHLVRRRGQEARLRCSPMKGHSHVYWYRQLPEEGLKFMVYLQKENIIDESGMPKERFSAEFPKEGPSILRIQQVVRGDSAAYFCASSPRGISGQPQHFGDGTRLSIL.